This TCR beta chain came from a study of blood T cell repertoires in COVID-19. Overall study context: From the United States, Italy and Spain came samples of acute and convalescent COVID-19. From T cells, B-cell-depleted T cells, or PBMCs came the material, which was cDNA or gDNA.

Per the study methods: The assay estimated nucleated cells by amplifying reference gene primers. The data were produced by immunoSEQ multiplex PCR, yet TCRdb's version contains in-frame clones alone and is incomplete. V and J calls and clone size are given by that table; D and trimming were obtained from the DNA. This repertoire shows some 160,000 clones, 80% found once; its top ten account for approximately 5%. This CDR3 has 15 amino acids. Germline-derived CDR1 and CDR2 are MNHNS and SASEGT. V was pared by 4 bases and J by 3 bases, with 5 bases of the junction left unmatched. Sequencing was carried out using peripheral blood. The clonotype originates from a woman in her forties or fifties with acute or convalescent COVID-19. The V and J genes are TRBV6-1 and TRBJ2-5, with 10 bases matching TRBD1. CDR3 amino acids: CASSAPGTGEETQYF. CDR3 sequence (DNA): TGTGCCAGCAGTGCTCCCGGGACAGGGGAAGAGACCCAGTACTTC.